What follows are 3 T cell receptor beta chains derived from one specimen sequenced in a study of PD-1 blockade in classical Hodgkin lymphoma. The method was immunoSEQ multiplex PCR; TCRdb's version includes in-frame clones alone and lacks a portion of them. The repertoire holds 30,000 to 40,000 clones, roughly 90% seen once, with approximately 0.22% in the top ten. Documented time point: newly diagnosed, previously untreated cHL patient sample. Magnetic negative selection purified CD4+ T cells from thawed PBMCs. Source material: CD4+ T cells from blood. All receptors derive from a human donor with classical Hodgkin lymphoma.

The V and J genes are TRBV6-6 and TRBJ2-2; perhaps TRBD2 as D (5 bases). This CDR3 has 14 residues. The germline V gene has CDR1 MNHNY and CDR2 SVGAGI (reference sequence). V was pared by 0 bases and J by 7 bases, with 9 bases between. CDR3 coding DNA: TGTGCCAGCAGTTACTCGCTAGCTGTCGGGGAGCTGTTTTTT. It yields the protein CASSYSLAVGELFF.

The gene calls are TRBV6-4 and TRBJ2-3, with D tentatively TRBD1 or TRBD2 (5 bases each). In germline, CDR1 is MRHNA, CDR2 SNTAGT. This CDR3 spans 15 amino acids. V was trimmed by 5 bases and J by 0 bases, leaving 12 bases between them. Here the CDR3 reads CASSRDGPSTDTQYF. For the CDR3, the DNA is TGTGCCAGCAGTAGGGACGGCCCGAGCACAGATACGCAGTATTTT.

The gene calls are TRBV5-5 and TRBJ2-7; TRBD1 might be the D (8 bases). Germline CDR1 SGHKS, CDR2 YYEKEE (reference sequence). Between the trimmed V and J ends, which lost 5 bases and 1 base, there was a span of 19 bases. The CDR3 contains 16 residues. CDR3 bases: TGTGCCAGCAGTTCAACCACAGGGGGGGTGTCCTACGAGCAGTACTTC. It encodes CASSSTTGGVSYEQYF. Drawing the rest from reference TRBV5-5 and TRBJ2-7, the complete variable domain is DAGVTQSPTHLIKTRGQQVTLRCSPISGHKSVSWYQQVLGQGPQFIFQYYEKEERGRGNFPDRFSARQFPNYSSELNVNALLLGDSALYLCASSSTTGGVSYEQYFGPGTRLTVT.